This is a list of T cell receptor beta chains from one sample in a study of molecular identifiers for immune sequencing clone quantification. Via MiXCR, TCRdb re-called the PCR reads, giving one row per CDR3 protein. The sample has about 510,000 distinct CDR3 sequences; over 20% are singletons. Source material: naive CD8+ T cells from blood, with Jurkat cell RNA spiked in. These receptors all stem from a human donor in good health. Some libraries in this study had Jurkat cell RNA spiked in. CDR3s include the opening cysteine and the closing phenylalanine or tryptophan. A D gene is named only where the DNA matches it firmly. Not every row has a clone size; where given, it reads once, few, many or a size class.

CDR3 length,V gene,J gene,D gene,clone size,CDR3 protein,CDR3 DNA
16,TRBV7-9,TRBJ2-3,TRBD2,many,CASSRLAGYSTDTQYF,TGTGCCAGCAGCCGACTAGCGGGATACAGCACAGATACGCAGTATTTT
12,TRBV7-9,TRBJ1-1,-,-,CASSYGEAEAFF,TGTGCCAGCAGTTATGGGGAGGCAGAGGCTTTCTTT
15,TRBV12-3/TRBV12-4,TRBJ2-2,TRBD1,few,CASREDRGETGELFF,TGTGCCAGCAGGGAAGACAGGGGAGAGACCGGGGAGCTGTTTTTT
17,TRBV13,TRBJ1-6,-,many,CASSLGRSGVYNSPLHF,TGTGCCAGCAGCTTAGGCCGGTCCGGTGTCTATAATTCACCCCTCCACTTT
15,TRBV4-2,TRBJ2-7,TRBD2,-,CASSQESGTSYEQYF,TGTGCCAGCAGCCAAGAAAGCGGGACTTCGTACGAGCAGTACTTC
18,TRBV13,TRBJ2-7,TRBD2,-,CASSLGGPAGGRDYEQYF,TGTGCCAGCAGCTTAGGAGGACCAGCGGGGGGCCGTGACTACGAGCAGTACTTC
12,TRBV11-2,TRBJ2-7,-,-,CASSSYTYEQYF,TGTGCCAGCAGCTCCTATACCTACGAGCAGTACTTC
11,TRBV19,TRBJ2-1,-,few,CASSGNHEQFF,TGTGCCAGTAGTGGTAACCATGAGCAGTTCTTC
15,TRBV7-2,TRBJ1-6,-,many,CASSSVGVTYSPLHF,TGTGCCAGCAGCTCCGTCGGAGTAACCTATTCACCCCTCCACTTT
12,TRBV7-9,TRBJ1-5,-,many,CASSSTDQPQHF,TGTGCCAGCAGCTCGACGGATCAGCCCCAGCATTTT
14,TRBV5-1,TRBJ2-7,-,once,CASSLTGLPDEQYF,TGCGCCAGCAGCCTCACAGGGCTCCCCGACGAGCAGTACTTC
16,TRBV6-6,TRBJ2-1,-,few,CASSYTPARADNEQFF,TGTGCCAGCAGTTATACCCCGGCTAGGGCGGATAATGAGCAGTTCTTC
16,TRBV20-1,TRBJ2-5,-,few,CSARDTSGSGQETQYF,TGCAGTGCTAGAGATACCTCGGGGAGCGGCCAAGAGACCCAGTACTTC
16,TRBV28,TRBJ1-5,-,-,CASSLHPGDSNQPQHF,TGTGCCAGCAGTTTACATCCAGGGGATAGCAATCAGCCCCAGCATTTT
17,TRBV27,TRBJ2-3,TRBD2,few,CASSLLAELPSTDTQYF,TGTGCCAGCAGCCTTCTAGCGGAGCTTCCTAGCACAGATACGCAGTATTTT
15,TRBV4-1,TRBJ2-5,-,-,CASSQVVQGGETQYF,TGCGCCAGCAGCCAAGTCGTCCAGGGGGGAGAGACCCAGTACTTC
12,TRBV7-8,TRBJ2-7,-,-,CVSSLAGYEQYF,TGTGTCAGCAGCCTGGCGGGTTACGAGCAGTACTTC
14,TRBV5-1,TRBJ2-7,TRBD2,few,CASSLAAGVGEQYF,TGCGCCAGCAGCTTGGCAGCGGGAGTGGGCGAGCAGTACTTC
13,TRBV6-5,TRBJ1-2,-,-,CASSLTRVGGYTF,TGTGCCAGCAGTCTCACCCGGGTGGGTGGCTACACCTTC
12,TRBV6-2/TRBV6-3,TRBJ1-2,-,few,CASSTGTYGYTF,TGTGCCAGCAGCACCGGAACGTATGGCTACACCTTC
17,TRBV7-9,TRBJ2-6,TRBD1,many,CASSSTGEWAGANVLTF,TGTGCCAGCAGCTCCACAGGGGAGTGGGCTGGGGCCAACGTCCTGACTTTC
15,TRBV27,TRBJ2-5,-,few,CASSGQLENQETQYF,TGTGCCAGCAGCGGCCAACTAGAGAACCAAGAGACCCAGTACTTC
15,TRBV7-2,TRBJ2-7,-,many,CASSSGTGPQYEQYF,TGTGCCAGCAGCTCTGGAACCGGGCCACAATACGAGCAGTACTTC
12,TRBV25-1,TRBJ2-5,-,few,CARSGTQETQYF,TGTGCCAGATCGGGCACCCAAGAGACCCAGTACTTC
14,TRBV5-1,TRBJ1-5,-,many,CASSMSGGNQPQHF,TGCGCCAGCAGTATGTCGGGGGGCAATCAGCCCCAGCATTTT
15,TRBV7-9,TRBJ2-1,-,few,CASSKDPSSYNEQFF,TGTGCCAGCAGCAAGGACCCGAGCTCCTACAATGAGCAGTTCTTC
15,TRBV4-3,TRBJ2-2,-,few,CASGPGHLNTGELFF,TGCGCCAGCGGCCCGGGACATTTGAACACCGGGGAGCTGTTTTTT
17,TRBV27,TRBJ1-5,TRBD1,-,CASSPTGGPYSNQPQHF,TGTGCCAGCAGTCCCACAGGGGGCCCGTATAGCAATCAGCCCCAGCATTTT
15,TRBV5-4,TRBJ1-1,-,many,CASSSVDSSNTEAFF,TGTGCCAGCAGCTCTGTGGACTCCTCGAACACTGAAGCTTTCTTT
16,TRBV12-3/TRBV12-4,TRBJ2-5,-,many,CASSPSGVLYQETQYF,TGTGCCAGCAGTCCTAGTGGGGTATTGTACCAAGAGACCCAGTACTTC
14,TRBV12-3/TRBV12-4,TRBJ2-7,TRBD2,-,CARAVPGLIYEQYF,TGTGCCCGCGCAGTTCCGGGACTAATCTACGAGCAGTACTTC
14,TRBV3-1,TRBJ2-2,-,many,CASSQPGLVGELFF,TGTGCCAGCAGCCAACCTGGCCTGGTAGGGGAGCTGTTTTTT
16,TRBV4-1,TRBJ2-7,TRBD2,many,CASSQATSGTSVEQYF,TGCGCCAGCAGCCAAGCCACCTCCGGGACTAGCGTCGAGCAGTACTTC
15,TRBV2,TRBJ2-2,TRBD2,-,CAARLAEANTGELFF,TGTGCCGCCCGACTAGCGGAGGCGAACACCGGGGAGCTGTTTTTT
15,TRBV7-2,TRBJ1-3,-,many,CASSLDGNSGNTIYF,TGTGCCAGCAGCTTAGATGGTAACTCTGGAAACACCATATATTTT
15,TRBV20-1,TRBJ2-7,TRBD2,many,CSARDGLAGLYEQYF,TGCAGTGCTAGAGATGGACTAGCGGGCCTCTACGAGCAGTACTTC
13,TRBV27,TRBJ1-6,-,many,CASSWGANSPLHF,TGTGCCAGCAGCTGGGGTGCTAATTCACCCCTCCACTTT
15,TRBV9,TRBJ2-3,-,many,CASSVGGWHTDTQYF,TGTGCCAGCAGCGTAGGGGGGTGGCACACAGATACGCAGTATTTT
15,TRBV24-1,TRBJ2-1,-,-,CATSPGAGWNNEQFF,TGTGCCACCAGCCCTGGGGCAGGGTGGAACAATGAGCAGTTCTTC
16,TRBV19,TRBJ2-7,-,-,CASSPSGRGRTYEQYF,TGTGCCAGTAGCCCGAGTGGGAGGGGGCGAACCTACGAGCAGTACTTC
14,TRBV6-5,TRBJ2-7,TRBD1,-,CASRDPGQSYEQYF,TGTGCCAGCAGGGATCCGGGACAGTCCTACGAGCAGTACTTC
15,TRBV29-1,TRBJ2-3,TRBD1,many,CSVEDGTGEGDTQYF,TGCAGCGTTGAAGATGGGACAGGGGAAGGAGATACGCAGTATTTT
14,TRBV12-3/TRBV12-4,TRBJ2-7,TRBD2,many,CASSSLAGGYEQYF,TGTGCCAGCAGCAGCCTAGCGGGAGGCTACGAGCAGTACTTC
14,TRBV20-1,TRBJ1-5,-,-,CSARDLTPNQPQHF,TGCAGTGCTAGAGACCTGACACCCAATCAGCCCCAGCATTTT